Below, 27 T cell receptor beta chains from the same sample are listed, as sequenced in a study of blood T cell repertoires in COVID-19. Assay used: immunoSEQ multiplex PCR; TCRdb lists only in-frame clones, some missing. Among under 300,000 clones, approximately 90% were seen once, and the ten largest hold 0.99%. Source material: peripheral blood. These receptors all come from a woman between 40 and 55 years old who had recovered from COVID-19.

CDR3 sequence: CAWSVGLWGYTF. The CDR3 nucleotides read TGTGCCTGGAGTGTGGGCCTGTGGGGCTACACCTTC. The chain joins TRBV30 to TRBJ1-2; D gene ambiguous. Trimming stripped 0 bases from V and 8 bases from J, with 10 bases between. Looked up from germline, CDR1 is GTSNPN and CDR2 is SVGIG (reference sequence). The CDR3 spans 12 residues.

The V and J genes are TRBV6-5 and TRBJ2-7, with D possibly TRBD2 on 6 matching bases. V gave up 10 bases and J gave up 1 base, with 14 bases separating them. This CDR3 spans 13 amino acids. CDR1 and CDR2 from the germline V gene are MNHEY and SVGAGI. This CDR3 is CATSPSESYEQYF. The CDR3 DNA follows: TGTGCCACCTCACCTAGCGAATCCTACGAGCAGTACTTC.

The CDR3 region has the DNA TGTGCCAGCAGTTTATCCCCGGTATTCTATGAGCAGTTCTTC. Translating gives CASSLSPVFYEQFF. The V and J genes are TRBV27 and TRBJ2-1; D unresolved. V lost 0 bases and J lost 8, with 11 bases in between. Per the germline V gene, CDR1 is MNHEY and CDR2 is SMNVEV (reference sequence). This CDR3 contains 14 residues.

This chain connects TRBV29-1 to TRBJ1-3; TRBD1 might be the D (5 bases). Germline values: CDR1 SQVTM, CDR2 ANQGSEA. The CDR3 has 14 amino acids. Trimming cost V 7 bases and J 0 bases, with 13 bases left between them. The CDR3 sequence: CSAQGPNSGNTIYF. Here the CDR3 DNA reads TGCAGCGCCCAGGGCCCGAACTCTGGAAACACCATATATTTT.

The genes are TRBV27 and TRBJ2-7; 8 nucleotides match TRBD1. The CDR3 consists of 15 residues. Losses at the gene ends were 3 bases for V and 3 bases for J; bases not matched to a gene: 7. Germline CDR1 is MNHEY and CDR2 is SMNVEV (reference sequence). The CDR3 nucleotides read TGTGCCAGCAGTTTGGGCCAGGGGGCCTTCTACGAGCAGTACTTC. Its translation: CASSLGQGAFYEQYF.

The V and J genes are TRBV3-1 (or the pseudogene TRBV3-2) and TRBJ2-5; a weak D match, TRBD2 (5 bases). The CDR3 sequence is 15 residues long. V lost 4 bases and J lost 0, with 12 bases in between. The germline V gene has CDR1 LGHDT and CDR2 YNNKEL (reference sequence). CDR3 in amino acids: CASSPTPGNQETQYF. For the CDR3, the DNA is TGTGCCAGCAGCCCGACTCCCGGGAACCAAGAGACCCAGTACTTC.

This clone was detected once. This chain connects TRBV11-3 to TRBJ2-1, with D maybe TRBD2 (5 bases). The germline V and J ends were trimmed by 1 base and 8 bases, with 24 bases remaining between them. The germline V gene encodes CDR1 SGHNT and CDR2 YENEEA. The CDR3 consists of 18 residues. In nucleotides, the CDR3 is TGTGCCAGCAGCTTAGGGGCGATAGGGCTAGCTTCTGGGGATGAGCAGTTCTTC. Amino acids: CASSLGAIGLASGDEQFF.

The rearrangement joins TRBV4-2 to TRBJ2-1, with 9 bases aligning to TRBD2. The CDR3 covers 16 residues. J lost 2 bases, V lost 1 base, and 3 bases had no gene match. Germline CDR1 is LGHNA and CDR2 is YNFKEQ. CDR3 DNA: TGTGCCAGCAGCCAAGTCGGCGGGAGGGCCTACAATGAGCAGTTCTTC. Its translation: CASSQVGGRAYNEQFF.

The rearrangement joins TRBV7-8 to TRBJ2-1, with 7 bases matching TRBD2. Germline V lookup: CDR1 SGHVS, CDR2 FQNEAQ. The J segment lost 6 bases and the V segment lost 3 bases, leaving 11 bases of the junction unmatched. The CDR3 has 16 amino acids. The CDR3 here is CASSFRVRTRRNEQFF. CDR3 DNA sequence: TGTGCCAGCAGCTTTAGGGTCCGGACTAGGCGCAATGAGCAGTTCTTC.

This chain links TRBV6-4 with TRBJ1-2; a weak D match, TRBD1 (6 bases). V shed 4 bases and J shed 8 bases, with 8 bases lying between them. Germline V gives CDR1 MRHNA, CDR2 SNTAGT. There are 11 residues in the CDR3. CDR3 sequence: CASSAGVGYTF. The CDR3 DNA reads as TGTGCCAGCAGTGCAGGGGTCGGCTACACCTTC.

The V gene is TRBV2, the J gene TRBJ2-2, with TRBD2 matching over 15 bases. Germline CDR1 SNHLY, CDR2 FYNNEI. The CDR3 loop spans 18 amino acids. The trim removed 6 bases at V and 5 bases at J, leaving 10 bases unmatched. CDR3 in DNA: TGTGCCAGCAGCCTGGGACTAGCGGGAGGCCAGGGGACCGGGGAGCTGTTTTTT. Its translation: CASSLGLAGGQGTGELFF.

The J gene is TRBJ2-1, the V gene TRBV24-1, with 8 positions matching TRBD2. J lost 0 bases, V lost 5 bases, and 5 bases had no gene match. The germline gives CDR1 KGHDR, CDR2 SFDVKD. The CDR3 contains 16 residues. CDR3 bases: TGTGCCACCAGTGGCCTTAGCGGGGACTCCTACAATGAGCAGTTCTTC. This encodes CATSGLSGDSYNEQFF.

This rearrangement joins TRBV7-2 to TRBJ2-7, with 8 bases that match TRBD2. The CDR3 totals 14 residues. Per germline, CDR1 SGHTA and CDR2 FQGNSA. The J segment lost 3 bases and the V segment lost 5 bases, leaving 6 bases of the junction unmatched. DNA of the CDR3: TGTGCCAGCAGCCTCACCGGGGGGGGCTACGAGCAGTACTTC. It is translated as CASSLTGGGYEQYF.

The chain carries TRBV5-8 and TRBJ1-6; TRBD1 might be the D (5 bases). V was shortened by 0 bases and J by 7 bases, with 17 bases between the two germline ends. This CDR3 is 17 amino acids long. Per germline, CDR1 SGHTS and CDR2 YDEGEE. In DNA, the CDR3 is TGTGCCAGCAGCTTGGCAGTGGGGGGACCTCGGAATTCACCCCTCCACTTT. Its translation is CASSLAVGGPRNSPLHF.

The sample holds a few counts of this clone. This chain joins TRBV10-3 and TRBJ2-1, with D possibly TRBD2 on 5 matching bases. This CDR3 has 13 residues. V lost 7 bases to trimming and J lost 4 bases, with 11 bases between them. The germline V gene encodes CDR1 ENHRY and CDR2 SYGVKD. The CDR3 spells CAIMLEEYNEQFF. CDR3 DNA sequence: TGTGCCATCATGCTGGAGGAGTACAATGAGCAGTTCTTC.

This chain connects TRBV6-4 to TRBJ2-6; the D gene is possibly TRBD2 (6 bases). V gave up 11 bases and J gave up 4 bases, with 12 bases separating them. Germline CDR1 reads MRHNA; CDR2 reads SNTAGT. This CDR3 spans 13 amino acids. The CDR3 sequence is CAAGQGGANVLTF. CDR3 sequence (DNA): TGTGCCGCGGGGCAGGGAGGGGCCAACGTCCTGACTTTC.

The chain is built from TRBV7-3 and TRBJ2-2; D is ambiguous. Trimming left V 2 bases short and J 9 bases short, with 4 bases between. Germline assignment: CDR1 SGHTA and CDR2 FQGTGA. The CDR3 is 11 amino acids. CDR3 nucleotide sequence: TGTGCCAGCAGCTTAGGGCGGGAGCTGTTTTTT. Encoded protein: CASSLGRELFF.

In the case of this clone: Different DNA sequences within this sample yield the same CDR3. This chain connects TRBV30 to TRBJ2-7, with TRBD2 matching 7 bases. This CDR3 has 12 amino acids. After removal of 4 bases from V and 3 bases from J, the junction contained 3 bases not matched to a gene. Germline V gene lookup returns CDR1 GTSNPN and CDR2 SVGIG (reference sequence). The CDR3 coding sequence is TGTGCCTGGACTTCGGGGGGCTACGAGCAGTACTTC. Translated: CAWTSGGYEQYF.

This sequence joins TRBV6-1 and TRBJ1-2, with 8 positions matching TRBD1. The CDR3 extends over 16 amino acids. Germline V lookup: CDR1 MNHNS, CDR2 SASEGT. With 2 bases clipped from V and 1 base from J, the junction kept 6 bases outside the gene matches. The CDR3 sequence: CASSENRGVVNYGYTF. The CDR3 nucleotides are TGTGCCAGCAGTGAAAACAGGGGGGTGGTTAACTATGGCTACACCTTC.

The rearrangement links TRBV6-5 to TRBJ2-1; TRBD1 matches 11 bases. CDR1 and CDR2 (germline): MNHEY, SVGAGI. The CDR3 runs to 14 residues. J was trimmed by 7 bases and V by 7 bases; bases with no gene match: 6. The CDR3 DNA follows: TGTGCCAGCACCACCGGGACAGGGGGGAATGAGCAGTTCTTC. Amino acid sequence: CASTTGTGGNEQFF.

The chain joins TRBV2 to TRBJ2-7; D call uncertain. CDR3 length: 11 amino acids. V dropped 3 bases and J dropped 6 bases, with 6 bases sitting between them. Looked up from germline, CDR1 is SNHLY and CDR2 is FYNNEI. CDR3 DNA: TGTGCCAGCAGTGACCCCCTCGAGCAGTACTTC. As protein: CASSDPLEQYF.

CDR3 sequence reads: CASTAVYTEAFF. CDR3 DNA sequence: TGTGCCAGCACCGCGGTTTACACTGAAGCTTTCTTT. The rearrangement links TRBV7-2 to TRBJ1-1; D unclear. Trimming left V 7 bases short and J 3 bases short, with 9 bases between. Germline CDR1 reads SGHTA; CDR2 reads FQGNSA. This CDR3 has 12 amino acids.

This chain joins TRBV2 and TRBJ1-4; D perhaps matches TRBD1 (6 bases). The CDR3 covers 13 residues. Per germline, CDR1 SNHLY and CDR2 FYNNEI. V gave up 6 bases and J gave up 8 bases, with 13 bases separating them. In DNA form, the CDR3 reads TGTGCCAGCAGCGGGGGGGCCTGGGAAAAACTGTTTTTT. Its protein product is CASSGGAWEKLFF.

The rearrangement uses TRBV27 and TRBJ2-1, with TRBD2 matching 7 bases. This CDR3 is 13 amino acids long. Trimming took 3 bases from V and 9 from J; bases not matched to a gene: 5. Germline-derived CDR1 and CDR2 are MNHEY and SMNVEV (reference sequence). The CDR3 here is CASSFGGNGEQFF. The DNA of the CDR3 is TGTGCCAGCAGTTTCGGGGGGAATGGTGAGCAGTTCTTC.

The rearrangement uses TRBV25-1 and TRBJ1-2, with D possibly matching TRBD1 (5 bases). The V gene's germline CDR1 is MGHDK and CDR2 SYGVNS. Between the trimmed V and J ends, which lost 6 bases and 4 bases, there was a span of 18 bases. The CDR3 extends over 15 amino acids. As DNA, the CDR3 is TGTGCCAGCAGCCCGGGGGTGGAGGGTGGCTATGGCTACACCTTC. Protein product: CASSPGVEGGYGYTF.

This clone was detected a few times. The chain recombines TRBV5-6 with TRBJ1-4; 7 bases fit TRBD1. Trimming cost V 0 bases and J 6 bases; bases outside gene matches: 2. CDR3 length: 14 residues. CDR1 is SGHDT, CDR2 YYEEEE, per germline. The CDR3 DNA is TGTGCCAGCAGCTTGGGGGGGACAGATGAAAAACTGTTTTTT. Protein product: CASSLGGTDEKLFF. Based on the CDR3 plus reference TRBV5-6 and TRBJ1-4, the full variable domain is DAGVTQSPTHLIKTRGQQVTLRCSPKSGHDTVSWYQQALGQGPQFIFQYYEEEERQRGNFPDRFSGHQFPNYSSELNVNALLLGDSALYLCASSLGGTDEKLFFGSGTQLSVL.

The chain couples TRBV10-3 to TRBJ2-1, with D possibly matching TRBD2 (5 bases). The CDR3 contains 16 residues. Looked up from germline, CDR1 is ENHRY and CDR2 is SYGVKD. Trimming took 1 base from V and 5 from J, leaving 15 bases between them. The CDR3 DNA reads TGTGCCATCAGTGAGTGGGCTAGCCGCCAGAACAATGAGCAGTTCTTC. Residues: CAISEWASRQNNEQFF.